This T cell receptor (beta chain) came from a study of regulatory and conventional T cells in RAG deficiency. Genomic DNA came from blood conventional CD4+ T cells gated CD25-low CD127-high. The CDR3 is made up of 15 amino acids. Germline V gene sequence: CDR1 LNHDA, CDR2 SQIVND (reference sequence). The protocol was immunoSEQ multiplex PCR, while the TCRdb copy is restricted to in-frame clones and leaves out a portion. The data show about 50,000 clones, about nine tenths seen once. The same sample was also studied in work on regulatory T cells. That work states: Primers: 52 TRBV forward and 13 TRBJ reverse. Patient repertoires had restricted TRB V-J pairs and skewed V and J usage, most in Tregs.

The clonotype originates from a human donor in good health. The chain combines TRBV19 with TRBJ2-5; D may be TRBD1 (7 bases). With the DNA end fitting TRBJ2-7 better, the J assignment may be wrong. The sequencing input was CD4+ effector T cells sorted from blood. CDR3 residues: CASSISGGSAYEQYF. The DNA of the CDR3 is TGTGCCAGTAGTATATCAGGGGGGAGCGCCTACGAGCAGTACTTC.